This paragraph reports one TCR beta chain. These data belong to a study of control samples from healthy donors and cancer patients. Data came from immunoSEQ multiplex PCR; TCRdb stores just in-frame clones and leaves some out. The table records 130,000 or so clones, less than 95% of them present only once. Germline V gene sequence: CDR1 SGHKS, CDR2 YYEKEE (reference sequence). The CDR3 runs 15 residues. V shed 3 bases, J shed 0 bases, and the junction held 5 bases outside the gene matches. The gene calls are TRBV5-5 and TRBJ2-7, with 8 bases fitting TRBD1. The clonotype was recovered from a man younger than 35 in good health. The material sequenced was blood. The CDR3 DNA reads as TGTGCCAGCAGCTACCCAGGGACAGGCTCCTACGAGCAGTACTTC. It specifies CASSYPGTGSYEQYF.